The rows below give T cell receptor beta chains drawn from one sample of a study of T cells expressing NK-cell markers. TCRdb re-called the 5' RACE reads and catalogs CDR3 proteins one per entry, DNA excluded. This sample's table reports 400,000 to 450,000 distinct CDR3 sequences. The sequenced material came from blood T cells: a sorted CD56 or NKG2C T cell subset, CD4+ or CD8+ T cells, or bulk PBMC T cells (not recorded which). The receptors were sampled from a woman between 18 and 75 years old in good health. Both conserved end residues are part of each CDR3.

j_call | v_call | cdr3_aa
TRBJ1-1 | TRBV5-1 | CASCPSPTGGNTEAFF
TRBJ2-4 | TRBV11-2 | CASSEPPAVLAKNIQYF
TRBJ1-1 | TRBV7-3 | CASSLMEWDRDTEAFF
TRBJ2-7 | TRBV4-1 | CASSQGASGTWEQYF
TRBJ2-1 | TRBV20-1 | CSAGLPKKWNYNEQFF
TRBJ2-3 | TRBV13 | CASSFLGGPSDTQYF
TRBJ2-3 | TRBV7-3 | CASSQAGPGTDTQYF
TRBJ2-1 | TRBV6-2/TRBV6-3 | CASSYGQNEQFF
TRBJ1-3 | TRBV12-3/TRBV12-4 | CASRPTSSGNTIYF
TRBJ1-2 | TRBV21-1 | CASSKVIRRPNYGYTF
TRBJ2-3 | TRBV20-1 | CSGGVGVLDTQYF
TRBJ1-2 | TRBV6-5 | CASSYEMTGGSGYTF
TRBJ1-3 | TRBV6-6 | CASGNSGNTIYF
TRBJ2-6 | TRBV20-1 | CSARSLASRSGANVLTF
TRBJ2-3 | TRBV7-2 | CASSPWDRLQVRDTQYF
TRBJ2-4 | TRBV7-2 | CASSLQATLAKNIQYF
TRBJ1-6 | TRBV6-2/TRBV6-3 | CASSILGQTKASPLHF
TRBJ2-1 | TRBV20-1 | CSARDQGVGLAGDSSYNEQFF
TRBJ2-7 | TRBV5-1 | CASSLGGVREQYF
TRBJ2-2 | TRBV11-2 | CASSGERTGELFF
TRBJ2-4 | TRBV9 | CASSVGWGASKNIQYF
TRBJ2-1 | TRBV7-8 | CASIDWDRGPYNEQFF
TRBJ2-6 | TRBV5-1 | CASSLAGDQYLEWANVLTF
TRBJ1-2 | TRBV20-1 | CSAEETGRDLTF
TRBJ1-1 | TRBV25-1 | CASRATHRGEAFF
TRBJ1-2 | TRBV28 | CASSPMRQGGPLYGYTF
TRBJ2-1 | TRBV5-4 | CASSSGTDHYNEQFF
TRBJ1-1 | TRBV29-1 | CSVGGDSPNTEAFF
TRBJ2-1 | TRBV14 | CASSQDSGQGANHF